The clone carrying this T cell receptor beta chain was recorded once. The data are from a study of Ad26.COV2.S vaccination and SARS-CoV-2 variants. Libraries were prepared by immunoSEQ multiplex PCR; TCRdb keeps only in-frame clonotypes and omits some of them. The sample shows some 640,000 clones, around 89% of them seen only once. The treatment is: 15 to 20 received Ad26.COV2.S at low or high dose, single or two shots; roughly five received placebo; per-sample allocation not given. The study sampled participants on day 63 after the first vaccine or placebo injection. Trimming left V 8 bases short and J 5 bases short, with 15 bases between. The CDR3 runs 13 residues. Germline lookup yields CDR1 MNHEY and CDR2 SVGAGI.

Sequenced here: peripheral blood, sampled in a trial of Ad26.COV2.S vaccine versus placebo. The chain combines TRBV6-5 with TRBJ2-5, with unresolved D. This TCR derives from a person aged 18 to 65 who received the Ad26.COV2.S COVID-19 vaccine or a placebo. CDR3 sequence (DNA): TGTGCCAGCCGTAATACGGTTGTGGAGACCCAGTACTTC. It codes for CASRNTVVETQYF.